A selection of T cell receptor beta chains follows, all from one sample in a study of blood T cell repertoires in COVID-19. Sequencing used immunoSEQ multiplex PCR; TCRdb keeps in-frame clones, though not all of them. The data show fewer than 150,000 clones, roughly 80% seen once. The specimen sequenced was peripheral blood. The source is a man aged 45 to 65 with acute or convalescent COVID-19. CDR3s include the opening cysteine and the closing phenylalanine or tryptophan. D genes are given only for firm matches. Where a row states a size, it is once, few, many or the class of an expanded clone; other rows omit it.

>NA|14|NA|TRBV5-6|TRBJ2-7
TGTGCCAGCAGCTTGTGGGGGGGGGCCCACGAGCAGTACTTC
CASSLWGGAHEQYF
>NA|13|NA|TRBV7-9|TRBJ1-2
TGTGCCAGCAGCCTCAGGACTAACTATGGCTACACCTTC
CASSLRTNYGYTF
>TRBD2|17|NA|TRBV13|TRBJ2-7
TGTGCCAGCAGCTTGGGACTAGCGGGATCTCTTACCTACGAGCAGTACTTC
CASSLGLAGSLTYEQYF
>TRBD1|17|NA|TRBV7-2|TRBJ1-1
TGTGCCAGCAGCCAGGCGGCATGGGACAGGGTGGACACTGAAGCTTTCTTT
CASSQAAWDRVDTEAFF
>NA|17|NA|TRBV7-3|TRBJ1-1
TGTGCCAGCAGCTTGGGAGGCGGGACGGCTTTTAACACTGAAGCTTTCTTT
CASSLGGGTAFNTEAFF
>TRBD1|15|NA|TRBV5-8|TRBJ1-2
TGTGCCAGCAGCTTTCCAGGGGGCAACGACTATGGCTACACCTTC
CASSFPGGNDYGYTF
>TRBD1|14|NA|TRBV24-1|TRBJ2-7
TGTGCCACCAGTAGGACAGGGGGCTCCTACGAGCAGTACTTC
CATSRTGGSYEQYF
>NA|22|many|TRBV6-1|TRBJ1-5
TGTGCCAGCAGTGAAGCGCTTCCGGGGACAAAAGCTCCCGAATATAGCAATCAGCCCCAGCATTTT
CASSEALPGTKAPEYSNQPQHF
>NA|12|NA|TRBV6-5|TRBJ1-5
TGTGCCAGCAGTTATTTACAGGGCTCAAAGCATTTT
CASSYLQGSKHF
>TRBD1|13|NA|TRBV2|TRBJ1-1
TGTGCCAGCAGGGTTGACAGGGGGGGTGAAGCTTTCTTT
CASRVDRGGEAFF
>TRBD2|15|NA|TRBV7-3|TRBJ2-3
TGTGCCAGCTCACTAGCGGGGAAAGACACAGATACGCAGTATTTT
CASSLAGKDTDTQYF
>TRBD1|13|few|TRBV7-2|TRBJ1-2
TGTGCCAGCAGCTTAGACAGGGGCTATGGCTACACCTTC
CASSLDRGYGYTF
>NA|15|NA|TRBV2|TRBJ1-5
TGTGCCAGCAGTGAAGTGGGACACCGAACGGGGCCCCAGCATTTT
CASSEVGHRTGPQHF
>NA|14|NA|TRBV6-5|TRBJ1-3
TGTGCCAGCCAGTTTTCAGAAATTGGAAACACCATATATTTT
CASQFSEIGNTIYF
>NA|15|NA|TRBV6-5|TRBJ2-1
TGTGCCAGCAGTTCACGCGGGCCGGGGGACAATGAGCAGTTCTTC
CASSSRGPGDNEQFF
>TRBD1|14|NA|TRBV27|TRBJ2-7
TGTGCCAGCAGTGCCTACAGGGGTTACTACGAGCAGTACTTC
CASSAYRGYYEQYF
>TRBD1|14|NA|TRBV5-6|TRBJ2-1
TGTGCCAGCAGCTTGGGGACAGGGAACAATGAGCAGTTCTTC
CASSLGTGNNEQFF
>NA|14|NA|TRBV27|TRBJ1-1
TGTGCCAGCAGTGACGACAAGTTGAACACTGAAGCTTTCTTT
CASSDDKLNTEAFF
>NA|14|NA|TRBV19|TRBJ2-7
TGTGCCAGTAGTAGGACTCTCTGGGATTACGAGCAGTACTTC
CASSRTLWDYEQYF
>TRBD2|19|NA|TRBV23-1|TRBJ2-3
TGCGCCAGCAGTCTCCACCTGACTAGCGGGGGGTTCCGCACAGATACGCAGTATTTT
CASSLHLTSGGFRTDTQYF
>TRBD1|16|NA|TRBV6-4|TRBJ2-3
TGTGCCAGCAGTGACCGCTACAGGGGGAGTACAGATACGCAGTATTTT
CASSDRYRGSTDTQYF
>TRBD1|16|NA|TRBV3-1/TRBV3-2|TRBJ2-7
TGTGCCAGCAGCTACAGGGGGCAGTCCATATTCTACGAGCAGTACTTC
CASSYRGQSIFYEQYF
>TRBD1|15|few|TRBV18|TRBJ1-5
TGTGCCAGCTCACCAGTCAGGGGGAGCAATCAGCCCCAGCATTTT
CASSPVRGSNQPQHF
>TRBD2|16|NA|TRBV3-1/TRBV3-2|TRBJ2-2
TGTGCCAGCAGCCCAAATGAACTAGCGAAAGCCGGGGAGCTGTTTTTT
CASSPNELAKAGELFF
>NA|16|NA|TRBV13|TRBJ1-1
TGTGCCAGCAGCAAGGGGAGGGCCACAATGAACACTGAAGCTTTCTTT
CASSKGRATMNTEAFF
>NA|13|NA|TRBV2|TRBJ1-5
TGTGCCAGCAGTGACCGGGAGCATCAGCCCCAGCATTTT
CASSDREHQPQHF
>TRBD1|13|once|TRBV6-6|TRBJ1-1
TGTGCCAGCAGGAGACAGGGGAACACTGAAGCTTTCTTT
CASRRQGNTEAFF
>TRBD2|15|NA|TRBV3-1/TRBV3-2|TRBJ2-1
TGTGCCAGCAGCCAAGCTAGCGGGAGGGACAATGAGCAGTTCTTC
CASSQASGRDNEQFF